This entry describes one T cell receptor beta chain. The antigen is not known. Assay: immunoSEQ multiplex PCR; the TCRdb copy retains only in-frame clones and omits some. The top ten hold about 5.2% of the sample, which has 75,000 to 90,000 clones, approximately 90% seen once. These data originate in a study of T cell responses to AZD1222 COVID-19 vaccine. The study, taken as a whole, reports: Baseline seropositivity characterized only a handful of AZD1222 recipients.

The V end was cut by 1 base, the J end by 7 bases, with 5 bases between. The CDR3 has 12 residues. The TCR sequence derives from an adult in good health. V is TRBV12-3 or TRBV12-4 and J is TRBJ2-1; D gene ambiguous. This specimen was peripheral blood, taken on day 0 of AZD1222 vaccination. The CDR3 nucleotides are TGTGCCAGCAGTTTAGATGCAAATGAGCAGTTCTTC. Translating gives CASSLDANEQFF.